Sequencing of this TCR beta chain was carried out in a study of blood T cell repertoires in COVID-19. The wider study: Some COVID-19 samples were acute and others convalescent; all came from the United States, Italy and Spain. The cDNA or gDNA used as material had been derived from T cells, B-cell-depleted T cells, or PBMCs.

This CDR3 has 13 amino acids. V was trimmed by 5 bases and J by 7 bases, leaving 12 bases between them. In the authors' workflow: Reference gene primer amplification gave estimated nucleated cell counts. Here immunoSEQ multiplex PCR was the method, and the copy in TCRdb shows in-frame clones only, minus some. V and J calls and clone size are as listed in that table; D and trimming were resolved from the DNA. The profile covers over 130,000 clones, with 60% to 85% appearing a single time and roughly 15% taken by the ten largest. The receptor comes from a man between 50 and 59 years old with acute or convalescent COVID-19. The specimen was peripheral blood. The V call is TRBV12-3 or TRBV12-4, the J call TRBJ2-4; tentatively, D is TRBD2 (5 bases). The CDR3 region has the DNA TGTGCCAGCAGTACCGATCCGGGGAACATTCAGTACTTC. This gives the protein CASSTDPGNIQYF.